One and the same sample provided the 19 T cell receptor beta chains below, sequenced in a study of cytomegalovirus exposure and HLA in healthy donors. Researchers ran the PCR with 60 Vbeta and 13 Jbeta primers. Produced via immunoSEQ multiplex PCR; TCRdb's table is partial and in-frame only. The table includes some 190,000 clones, around 83% detected once. Sequenced material: PBMCs. These TCRs come from a woman aged 40 to 49 in good health and CMV-seronegative.

The CDR3 region is CASSLFGSGVYYGYTF. The CDR3 bases are TGTGCCAGCAGCTTATTTGGTTCAGGGGTTTACTATGGCTACACCTTC. The rearrangement joins TRBV7-2 to TRBJ1-2; TRBD1 might be the D (6 bases). V was clipped by 2 bases and J by 3 bases, with 16 bases between them. This CDR3 has 16 amino acids. The V gene's germline CDR1 is SGHTA and CDR2 FQGNSA.

The chain is built from TRBV19 and TRBJ1-1; 8 bases are shared with TRBD1. Trimming at V came to 1 base and at J to 5 bases, leaving 9 bases not matched to a gene. CDR3 length equals 16 residues. Germline assignment: CDR1 LNHDA and CDR2 SQIVND (reference sequence). This CDR3 reads CASSIGGRQGLTEAFF. Written as DNA, the CDR3 is TGTGCCAGTAGTATAGGAGGGAGACAGGGGCTAACTGAAGCTTTCTTT.

V and J are TRBV9 and TRBJ2-1; the D gene is possibly TRBD1 (5 bases). Germline lookup yields CDR1 SGDLS and CDR2 YYNGEE. Trimming took off 0 bases at V and 4 bases at J, with 14 bases between the two ends. This CDR3 spans 16 amino acids. CDR3 nucleotides: TGTGCCAGCAGCGTAGGCGTGACAGAGGTTTACAATGAGCAGTTCTTC. This translates into CASSVGVTEVYNEQFF.

The gene calls are TRBV21-1 and TRBJ1-5; the table's D call, TRBD1, has no DNA check behind it. TRBV21-1 is deemed a pseudogene. The CDR3 length is 16 residues. This CDR3 reads CASSLQGAPRNQPQHF. DNA for the CDR3: TGTGCCAGCAGCCTACAGGGGGCCCCCCGTAATCAGCCCCAGCATTTT.

The rearrangement links TRBV11-1 to TRBJ2-1, with 10 bases matching TRBD1. CDR1 and CDR2 from the germline V gene are SGHAT and FQDESV (reference sequence). The J segment lost 9 bases and the V segment lost 6 bases, leaving 14 bases of the junction unmatched. CDR3 length: 16 amino acids. CDR3 protein: CASRKPTGTGVSEQFF. CDR3 sequence (DNA): TGTGCCAGCAGAAAACCGACCGGGACAGGGGTATCTGAGCAGTTCTTC.

This rearrangement joins TRBV5-6 to TRBJ1-3; D not certain. Trimming stripped 2 bases from V and 0 bases from J, with 15 bases between. CDR1 and CDR2 from the germline V gene are SGHDT and YYEEEE. This CDR3 contains 17 residues. The CDR3 bases are TGTGCCAGCAGCTTCCTTAGACAACTCAACTCTGGAAACACCATATATTTT. Amino acid sequence: CASSFLRQLNSGNTIYF.

This chain joins TRBV5-1 and TRBJ2-3, with D maybe TRBD1 (6 bases). This CDR3 is 15 amino acids long. Germline-derived CDR1 and CDR2 are SGHRS and YFSETQ. Trimming cost V 2 bases and J 3 bases, with 13 bases left between them. CDR3 region: CASSLATQGTDTQYF. CDR3 DNA: TGCGCCAGCAGCTTAGCGACCCAGGGGACAGATACGCAGTATTTT.

The chain recombines TRBV6-4 with TRBJ1-1, with D unresolved. CDR3 length: 14 amino acids. The V gene's germline CDR1 is MRHNA and CDR2 SNTAGT. With 4 bases removed from V and 1 base from J, the gap between germline ends came to 10 bases. The CDR3 protein is CASSAWQANTEAFF. The CDR3 nucleotides read TGTGCCAGCAGTGCTTGGCAGGCGAACACTGAAGCTTTCTTT.

V is TRBV7-9 and J is TRBJ1-1; TRBD1 matches 7 bases. Germline CDR1 and CDR2: SEHNR and FQNEAQ (reference sequence). The CDR3 contains 14 residues. V shed 1 base and J 10 bases; nucleotides not matched to a gene: 9. The DNA for the CDR3 is TGTGCCAGCAGCTTAGGGACAGGCAGCTTTGGAGCTTTCTTT. Translation gives CASSLGTGSFGAFF.

The CDR3 nucleotides read TGTGCCAGCAGCTTTTTTGGTGGCGGGCTTAGCACAGATACGCAGTATTTT. Its translation is CASSFFGGGLSTDTQYF. This chain joins TRBV7-3 and TRBJ2-3; TRBD2 might be the D (5 bases). From germline, CDR1 is SGHTA and CDR2 FQGTGA. V gave up 3 bases and J gave up 0 bases, with 16 bases separating them. CDR3 length: 17 residues.

CDR3 DNA sequence: TGTGCCAGCAGCTTAGCAGGGGCAGGGGGCTCCCATGGCTACACCTTC. The encoded protein is CASSLAGAGGSHGYTF. The chain has TRBV7-9 and TRBJ1-2, with TRBD1 matching over 8 bases. J lost 6 bases, V lost 0 bases, and 9 bases had no gene match. This CDR3 region has 16 residues. Germline values: CDR1 SEHNR, CDR2 FQNEAQ (reference sequence).

CDR3 DNA: TGTGCCAGCAGTGACTCGTCGGGACTAGGGGCCTACAATGAGCAGTTCTTC. Amino acids: CASSDSSGLGAYNEQFF. The rearrangement links TRBV6-4 to TRBJ2-1, with 8 bases fitting TRBD2. With 0 bases clipped from V and 2 bases from J, the junction kept 6 bases outside the gene matches. The germline gives CDR1 MRHNA, CDR2 SNTAGT. The CDR3 consists of 17 residues.

This chain connects TRBV25-1 to TRBJ2-7; tentatively, D is TRBD2 (7 bases). The CDR3 length is 16 residues. The V end was cut by 6 bases, the J end by 2 bases, with 20 bases between. CDR1 and CDR2 from the germline V gene are MGHDK and SYGVNS. The CDR3 nucleotides read TGTGCCAGCAGCCCTCAGGCGGGGGCGATTACCTACGAGCAGTACTTC. Its protein product is CASSPQAGAITYEQYF.

The gene calls are TRBV6-4 and TRBJ2-2, with TRBD2 identical over 9 bases. This CDR3 comprises 15 residues. With V trimmed by 3 bases and J by 3 bases, 2 bases remained unmatched. Germline-derived CDR1 and CDR2 are MRHNA and SNTAGT. The CDR3 sequence is CASSESSGDTGELFF. The CDR3 nucleotides read TGTGCCAGCAGTGAATCTAGCGGGGACACCGGGGAGCTGTTTTTT.

The rearrangement links TRBV19 to TRBJ2-4; the match to TRBD2 covers 7 bases. Trimming cost V 7 bases and J 1 base; bases outside gene matches: 4. Germline loops: CDR1 LNHDA, CDR2 SQIVND (reference sequence). This CDR3 contains 14 residues. CDR3 amino acids: CASMAGEAKNIQYF. CDR3 bases: TGTGCCAGTATGGCGGGAGAGGCCAAAAACATTCAGTACTTC.

The chain couples TRBV18 to TRBJ2-1, with D tentatively TRBD2 (6 bases). V was clipped by 3 bases and J by 9 bases, with 21 bases between them. The germline V gene encodes CDR1 KGHSH and CDR2 LQKENI. The CDR3 consists of 16 residues. The CDR3 bases are TGTGCCAGCTCACCCGGCGTTGCGGGGCCGGAGACTGAGCAGTTCTTC. Translation: CASSPGVAGPETEQFF.

J is TRBJ1-2 and V is TRBV28, with D uncertain. The CDR3 contains 12 residues. V lost 3 bases and J 0 bases, leaving 2 bases between the germline ends. Germline CDR1 is MDHEN and CDR2 is SYDVKM. CDR3 loop: CASSFSNYGYTF. In DNA form, the CDR3 reads TGTGCCAGCAGTTTCTCTAACTATGGCTACACCTTC.

Worth noting for this clone: Sequence at one end of the junction differs from germline and may be a read error. V is TRBV7-7 and J is TRBJ2-1; 11 bases fit TRBD2. CDR1 and CDR2 from the germline V gene are SSHAT and FNYEAQ (reference sequence). The CDR3 contains 15 residues. Here the CDR3 DNA reads TGTGCTAGCAGCTTCGGGCTAGCGGGAGGAAATGAGCAGTTCTTC. Its translation is CASSFGLAGGNEQFF.

The CDR3 loop is CASSQERLAGISVETQYF. CDR3 coding DNA: TGTGCCAGCAGCCAAGAAAGGCTAGCGGGGATTTCTGTGGAGACCCAGTACTTC. The rearrangement links TRBV14 to TRBJ2-5, with TRBD2 matching over 9 bases. V lost 0 bases and J lost 5; bases outside the gene matches: 13. Per the germline V gene, CDR1 is SGHDN and CDR2 is FVKESK. The CDR3 loop spans 18 amino acids. The variable domain in full, with the rest retrieved from reference TRBV14 and TRBJ2-5, is EAGVTQFPSHSVIEKGQTVTLRCDPISGHDNLYWYRRVMGKEIKFLLHFVKESKQDESGMPNNRFLAERTGGTYSTLKVQPAELEDSGVYFCASSQERLAGISVETQYFGPGTRLLVL.